Listed here is a single T cell receptor (beta chain). This sample stems from a study of blood T cell repertoires in COVID-19. Here immunoSEQ multiplex PCR was the method, and the copy in TCRdb shows in-frame clones only, minus some. The top ten clones hold approximately 2.3% of a sample with over 200,000 clones, more than 70% of them seen once. Trimming cost V 0 bases and J 12 bases, with 15 bases left between them. The CDR3 is made up of 13 amino acids. From germline, CDR1 is SGHNT and CDR2 YYREEE (reference sequence). The sample taken for sequencing was PBMCs or T cells enriched from blood (not recorded which). This sequence joins TRBV5-4 and TRBJ1-2; D not certain. The TCR sequence derives from a woman aged 40-49 years with acute COVID-19. The CDR3 spells CASSLAGRKVDTF. The CDR3 DNA reads as TGTGCCAGCAGCTTGGCCGGCAGGAAGGTCGACACCTTC. Full variable domain (remainder filled in from reference TRBV5-4 and TRBJ1-2): ETGVTQSPTHLIKTRGQQVTLRCSSQSGHNTVSWYQQALGQGPQFIFQYYREEENGRGNFPPRFSGLQFPNYSSELNVNALELDDSALYLCASSLAGRKVDTFGSGTRLTVV.